Listed below are T cell receptor beta chains from one sample, sequenced in a study of Tregs in tolerant kidney transplant recipients. Only in-frame clones appear in the TCRdb table, and some are missing; sequencing was by immunoSEQ multiplex PCR. The profile shows tens of thousands of clones, approximately 94% of them singletons. The specimen comprised CD4+ T cells from blood (PBMCs), sampled 12 months after the transplant. Receptors were obtained from a human patient who received a combined kidney and bone marrow transplant. Some T cells could come from the graft donor. Each CDR3 is given with its conserved first and last residue. D genes are given only for firm matches. For some rows the clone size is stated as once, few or many, or as a class when expanded; others skip it.

TRBJ2-1 NA TRBV18 NA TGTGCCAGCTCACCTCTAGGTAGCAATGAGCAGTTCTTC CASSPLGSNEQFF
TRBJ1-2 NA TRBV5-1 NA TGCGCCAGCAGCCTCAGACAGAATTCCTATGGCTACACCTTC CASSLRQNSYGYTF
TRBJ2-7 TRBD1 TRBV27 once TGTGCCAGCAGTTTATTAGGACAGGGAGCCTACGAGCAGTACTTC CASSLLGQGAYEQYF
TRBJ1-3 NA TRBV9 few TGTGCCAGCAGCGCGGGGCGGGAAAACACCATATATTTT CASSAGRENTIYF
TRBJ1-1 TRBD1 TRBV19 once TGTGCCAGTAGTAGCGGACAGGGTTTCACTGAAGCTTTCTTT CASSSGQGFTEAFF
TRBJ1-2 TRBD1 TRBV9 once TGTGCCAGCAGCGTAGGTCTGGGACAGGGGAGGAACTATGGCTACACCTTC CASSVGLGQGRNYGYTF
TRBJ2-3 TRBD2 TRBV5-1 NA TGCGCCAGCAGCTTGGCCAGTAAGCGGGGGTCAGATACGCAGTATTTT CASSLASKRGSDTQYF
TRBJ2-3 NA TRBV18 NA TGTGCCAGCTCACCAACAGTGGGCACAGATACGCAGTATTTT CASSPTVGTDTQYF
TRBJ1-2 NA TRBV18 NA TGTGCCAGCTCACCTCCAGGGGCACTTAACTATGGCTACACCTTC CASSPPGALNYGYTF
TRBJ2-1 TRBD2 TRBV7-2 NA TGTGCCAGCAGCCCCAAGACTAGCGGGGGGGCCCTGGGCAATGAGCAGTTCTTC CASSPKTSGGALGNEQFF
TRBJ2-1 TRBD2 TRBV6-5 few TGTGCCAGCAGTTCCCCCGGGACTAGCGGGGACCATGAGCAGTTCTTC CASSSPGTSGDHEQFF
TRBJ1-5 NA TRBV19 NA TGTGCCACCCAAAGGATGTCACTAGGGCCCCAGCATTTT CATQRMSLGPQHF
TRBJ2-5 NA TRBV6-5 NA TGTGCCAGCAGTACCAGGGGCCCCCAAGAGACCCAGTACTTC CASSTRGPQETQYF
TRBJ2-5 TRBD2 TRBV5-1 once TGCGCCAGCAGCTTGAGACCGAGGGCGGGAGGGCCGGGGGAGACCCAGTACTTC CASSLRPRAGGPGETQYF
TRBJ1-3 TRBD1 TRBV18 NA TGTGCCAGCTCACCCCCGGGACAGGGGCCCACCTCTGGAAACACCATATATTTT CASSPPGQGPTSGNTIYF
TRBJ2-2 NA TRBV14 NA TGTGCCAGCAGCCGGGGGCGCGTCGGGGAGCTGTTTTTT CASSRGRVGELFF
TRBJ2-2 TRBD1 TRBV19 few TGTGCCAGTAGTAGAAAACCGGGACAGGGTCGGATCACCGGGGAGCTGTTTTTT CASSRKPGQGRITGELFF
TRBJ1-1 NA TRBV2 NA TGTGCCAGCAGTGAACGGCGGGGCTTAAAAGCTTTCTTT CASSERRGLKAFF
TRBJ2-7 NA TRBV5-1 NA TGCGCCAGCAGACCCCCAGGGGTTGACCTAGGGCTCTACGAGCAGTACTTC CASRPPGVDLGLYEQYF
TRBJ2-7 TRBD1 TRBV6-5 NA TGTGCCAGCAGTATGACAGGGGGCATGTCGGGCGAGCAGTACTTC CASSMTGGMSGEQYF
TRBJ1-5 NA TRBV10-3 NA TGTGCCATCAGTGAGTCGGCCACTCAGCCCCAGCATTTT CAISESATQPQHF
TRBJ2-7 NA TRBV29-1 NA TGCAGCGTTGTGGGGGGGGGCGACGAGCAGTACTTC CSVVGGGDEQYF
TRBJ2-5 TRBD2 TRBV7-9 NA TGTGCCAGCAGCCTCGGACTAGCGAGTGGAGAGACCCAGTACTTC CASSLGLASGETQYF
TRBJ2-3 TRBD1 TRBV18 NA TGTGCCAGCTCGGACAGGGAAGATACGCAGTATTTT CASSDREDTQYF
TRBJ2-7 NA TRBV7-9 NA TGTGCCAGCAGCTTTCCCAACTCCTACGAGCAGTACTTC CASSFPNSYEQYF
TRBJ2-7 TRBD1 TRBV11-2 NA TGTGCCAGCAGCTCTGTGAGAGGGACAGCCTACTACGAGCAGTACTTC CASSSVRGTAYYEQYF
TRBJ2-7 NA TRBV28 NA TGTGCCAGCAGTACTGAGACAGACGCCTACGAGCAGTACTTC CASSTETDAYEQYF
TRBJ2-1 NA TRBV7-3 NA TGTGCCAGCAGCAGTGATAGGGGTGAGCAGTTCTTC CASSSDRGEQFF
TRBJ2-5 NA TRBV5-4 once TGTGCCAGCAGCTTGTCTACAGGGCAGGAGACCCAGTACTTC CASSLSTGQETQYF
TRBJ2-2 NA TRBV9 NA TGTGCCAGCAGCGTACGGCGGGACAACACCGGGGAGCTGTTTTTT CASSVRRDNTGELFF
TRBJ1-2 NA TRBV5-1 NA TGCGCCAGCAGCAAGGGGCGGTTAGAAACAGACAATCTGAACTATGGCTACACCTTC CASSKGRLETDNLNYGYTF
TRBJ2-4 NA TRBV19 NA TGTGCCAGTAGTAGGATACAGACAGAAAACATTCAGTACTTC CASSRIQTENIQYF
TRBJ2-3 TRBD2 TRBV5-6 NA TGTGCCAGCAGCTCTAGGTCGGGACTAGCTGCTCGAGATACGCAGTATTTT CASSSRSGLAARDTQYF
TRBJ2-7 NA TRBV12-5 NA TGTGCTAGTGGTTTGGTGTTCGATGGACTTTCTCCGGGCGAGCAGTACTTC CASGLVFDGLSPGEQYF
TRBJ1-6 NA TRBV4-1 once TGCGCCAGCAGCCAAGCAACAACCCTTACAGGGTCTTATAATTCCCCCCTCCACTTT CASSQATTLTGSYNSPLHF
TRBJ1-3 NA TRBV4-1 NA TGCGCCAGCAGCCAAGCCTTGGTGGGACACGCGATAACTCCCATATATTTT CASSQALVGHAITPIYF
TRBJ1-4 NA TRBV11-2 NA TGTGCCAGCAGCCCTGGGACACGACTGTTTTTT CASSPGTRLFF
TRBJ2-7 TRBD2 TRBV7-9 NA TGTGCCAGCAGCTTGGGACTAGCGGGGGGGCCGATCTACGAGCAGTACTTC CASSLGLAGGPIYEQYF
TRBJ2-3 NA TRBV6-1 NA TGTGCCAGCAGTGAGGCTAGTCCCCGCACAGATACGCAGTATTTT CASSEASPRTDTQYF
TRBJ2-2 NA TRBV7-8 NA TGTGCCAGCAGCATGGCGGGGACCGCGAACACCGGGGAGCTGTTTTTT CASSMAGTANTGELFF
TRBJ2-1 TRBD1 TRBV7-2 once TGTGCCAGCAGCCGACAGGGGGCGGCCGGACTCGCCTACAATGAGCAGTTCTTC CASSRQGAAGLAYNEQFF
TRBJ1-2 TRBD1 TRBV4-2 NA TGTGCCAGCAGCCAAAAAACCGGGACAGGGAACTATGGCTACACCTTC CASSQKTGTGNYGYTF
TRBJ2-3 TRBD1 TRBV5-4 NA TGTGCCAGCAGCATCCCGGGACAGGGGGCCTCAGATACGCAGTATTTT CASSIPGQGASDTQYF
TRBJ2-3 NA TRBV5-6 NA TGTGCCAGCAGCCGATGGGCCGCTGGGCAGTATTTT CASSRWAAGQYF
TRBJ2-3 TRBD2 TRBV7-9 NA TGTGCCAGCAGTTTACTAGCGGGAGTGACAGATACGCAGTATTTT CASSLLAGVTDTQYF
TRBJ1-4 NA TRBV15 NA TGTGCCACCAGCAGAGATGGGGCAGGGAAAAAACTGTTTTTT CATSRDGAGKKLFF
TRBJ1-1 NA TRBV4-1 NA TGCGCCAGCAGCATGGGACGGGGAGGGACTGAAGCTTTCTTT CASSMGRGGTEAFF